This entry concerns a single T cell receptor (beta chain). Its antigen is currently not known. The record has no base qualities; no much larger clone is one base away. This sample is part of a study of blood T cell repertoires in COVID-19 (dated by TCRdb to the early 2020s). The study in broad terms: Collaborator samples came from the United States, Italy and Spain and covered acute and convalescent phases of COVID-19. The prospective study material was composed of cDNA or gDNA derived from T cells, B-cell-depleted T cells, or PBMCs. Deeply sampled blood TCRbeta repertoires from subjects exposed to, actively infected with, or recovered from COVID-19 were included in the dataset. The repertoires were released in a freely available public database meant as a resource for research on the immune response to SARS-CoV-2. Samples were obtained from the ongoing ImmuneRACE study (first 160 participants) and from approximately 1,200 subjects provided by 6 global collaborators. The sample metadata nearly always contained a de-identified subject ID, COVID-19 status, age in years and sex. Where HLA class I and class II types were available, the types were taken from metadata supplied by the sample provider, not from assay-based typing.

From its cysteine to its phenylalanine, the CDR3 spans 14 amino acids. Just CDR3 DNA is preserved here, 42 bases in frame from base 1. Per the germline V gene (reference sequence), LNHNV is the CDR1 and YYDKDF is the CDR2. After removal of 0 bases from V and 16 bases from J, the junction retains 8 bases not matched to a gene. Each collaborating institution followed its own protocols to collect whole blood in K2EDTA tubes. For TCRbeta analysis, collaborator samples were shipped as frozen whole blood, as isolated PBMCs, or as DNA extracted from either sample type. TCRbeta CDR3 regions were amplified from genomic DNA by means of the immunoSEQ Assay, a bias-controlled multiplex PCR. In the paper's pipeline: The number of nucleated cells in each sample was estimated from the amplification of reference gene primers within the assay. To quantify the absolute abundance of each unique TCRbeta CDR3 rearrangement, sequence reads were collapsed and filtered. Productive Simpson clonality was computed per sample as the square root of Simpson's diversity index over productive rearrangements. Held by TCRdb, this immuneACCESS table contains in-frame sequences only and omits some clones. Under half of the omission traces to an unresolved V gene where checked; the cause of the rest is unknown. V and J calls and clone size follow that table, whereas D and trimming were derived from the DNA. The sample profile shows about 110,000 clones; 88% of them were found once. The biggest ten clones account for less than 3.5% of the sample.

What the work shows at the level of the full study, not this receptor alone: How much clinical and demographic metadata was included differed by source and by participant, and the metadata was provided uncurated.

This receptor was obtained from a woman aged 45-59 years with acute or convalescent COVID-19. The sequenced sample was peripheral blood. This chain joins TRBV15 to TRBJ2-1, with 11 middle bases fitting TRBD2. The CDR3 is CATSREPSGRSGFF. The DNA reads TGTGCCACCAGCAGAGAGCCTAGCGGGAGGTCGGGTTTCTTC. The CDR3 plus the reference TRBV15 and TRBJ2-1 genes for the other parts give the full variable domain: DAMVIQNPRYQVTQFGKPVTLSCSQTLNHNVMYWYQQKSSQAPKLLFHYYDKDFNNEADTPDNFQSRRPNTSFCFLDIRSPGLGDTAMYLCATSREPSGRSGFFGPGTRLTVL.